One sample yielded the 3 T cell receptor beta chains listed below, sequenced in a study of CD8+CD57+ T cells in acquired aplastic anemia. The use of genomic DNA as template underpinned the TCR beta VDJ and CDR3 profiling. TCRdb passed the reads through MiXCR, listing each CDR3 protein once. The sample has about 160,000 distinct CDR3 sequences, 71% seen once; the top ten hold around 45%. Patients who underwent sequencing had shown CD8+CD57+ cell expansion by flow cytometry. Sequences were obtained from sorted CD4+, CD8+, or CD8+CD57+ T cells (not recorded which) from PBMCs. The receptors originated from a human donor with aplastic anemia.

This clonotype was seen only a few times. The chain joins TRBV10-2 to TRBJ2-5; D gene ambiguous. V dropped 6 bases and J dropped 1 base, with 6 bases sitting between them. The CDR3 extends over 12 amino acids. Germline loops: CDR1 WSHSY, CDR2 SAAADI. This CDR3 reads CASRRSQETQYF. The CDR3 bases are TGCGCCAGCAGACGCAGCCAAGAGACCCAGTACTTC.

The rearrangement links TRBV9 to TRBJ2-7; D may be TRBD1 or TRBD2 (5 bases each). Trimming took 5 bases from V and 2 from J, leaving 11 bases between them. The CDR3 consists of 13 residues. The germline CDR1 and CDR2 sequences are SGDLS and YYNGEE. This CDR3 reads CASRGTDAYEQYF. DNA for the CDR3: TGTGCCAGCAGGGGGACGGATGCCTACGAGCAGTACTTC. The full variable domain, in which reference TRBV9 and TRBJ2-7 provide the parts outside the CDR3, is DSGVTQTPKHLITATGQRVTLRCSPRSGDLSVYWYQQSLDQGLQFLIQYYNGEERAKGNILERFSAQQFPDLHSELNLSSLELGDSALYFCASRGTDAYEQYFGPGTRLTVT.

The count of this clonotype is one. The chain links TRBV15 to TRBJ1-5, with TRBD1 matching 8 bases. V was clipped by 3 bases and J by 4 bases; unmatched bases: 14. CDR1 is LNHNV, CDR2 YYDKDF, per germline (reference sequence). The CDR3 runs to 18 residues. CDR3: CATSSNGQGEHRNQPQHF. DNA of the CDR3: TGTGCCACCAGCAGTAACGGACAGGGTGAACATCGGAATCAGCCCCAGCATTTT.